Listed below are T cell receptor beta chains from one sample, sequenced in a study of blood T cell repertoires in COVID-19. The repertoire was sequenced with immunoSEQ multiplex PCR; TCRdb's copy has only in-frame clones and lacks some. Of 40,000 to 45,000 clones in the sample, almost 80% are singletons; the top ten hold roughly a third. Sequences were obtained from peripheral blood. Receptor source: a woman over 75 with acute or convalescent COVID-19. Each CDR3 is given with its conserved first and last residue. Fields, in order: clone size, D gene, V gene, J gene, CDR3 length, CDR3 DNA, CDR3 protein. A D gene is named only where the DNA matches it firmly. Only some rows state a clone size, as once, few, many or a class for expanded clones.

clone_size: -
d_call: -
v_call: TRBV11-3
j_call: TRBJ2-1
cdr3_length: 18
cdr3_nt: TGTGCCAGCAGCTCCCGGACTCCCGAACGAGGTGACTACAATGAGCAGTTCTTC
cdr3_aa: CASSSRTPERGDYNEQFF

clone_size: -
d_call: TRBD1
v_call: TRBV7-3
j_call: TRBJ1-1
cdr3_length: 13
cdr3_nt: TGTGCCAGCAGCCGAGGACAGGACACTGAAGCTTTCTTT
cdr3_aa: CASSRGQDTEAFF

clone_size: -
d_call: -
v_call: TRBV27
j_call: TRBJ1-5
cdr3_length: 15
cdr3_nt: TGTGCCAGCACCCCGGGGAGAGAAAGCAATCAGCCCCAGCATTTT
cdr3_aa: CASTPGRESNQPQHF

clone_size: -
d_call: -
v_call: TRBV6-5
j_call: TRBJ1-1
cdr3_length: 11
cdr3_nt: TGTGCCAGCAGTACGGGTTTGCGGGCTTTCTTT
cdr3_aa: CASSTGLRAFF

clone_size: -
d_call: -
v_call: TRBV5-6
j_call: TRBJ1-4
cdr3_length: 12
cdr3_nt: TGTGCCAGCAGCCTGACTGTGGGAAAACTGTTTTTT
cdr3_aa: CASSLTVGKLFF

clone_size: few
d_call: -
v_call: TRBV7-8
j_call: TRBJ1-5
cdr3_length: 14
cdr3_nt: TGTGCCAGCAGCGCGTCTTTAGGCAATCAGCCCCAGCATTTT
cdr3_aa: CASSASLGNQPQHF

clone_size: few
d_call: -
v_call: TRBV5-1
j_call: TRBJ1-1
cdr3_length: 15
cdr3_nt: TGCGCCAGCAGCTTGGGTGGACAGCTGAACACTGAAGCTTTCTTT
cdr3_aa: CASSLGGQLNTEAFF

clone_size: -
d_call: -
v_call: TRBV30
j_call: TRBJ1-4
cdr3_length: 13
cdr3_nt: TGTGCTGTATTCGGGGAAAGTATAGGAAAACTGTTTTTT
cdr3_aa: CAVFGESIGKLFF

clone_size: once
d_call: -
v_call: TRBV7-2
j_call: TRBJ1-5
cdr3_length: 16
cdr3_nt: TGTGCCAGCAGCCAACCCCCAGGGGTAGGCAATCAGCCCCAGCATTTT
cdr3_aa: CASSQPPGVGNQPQHF

clone_size: -
d_call: -
v_call: TRBV27
j_call: TRBJ1-1
cdr3_length: 11
cdr3_nt: TGTGCCAGCGCTAGGGGTTCTGAAGCTTTCTTT
cdr3_aa: CASARGSEAFF

clone_size: -
d_call: -
v_call: TRBV6-6
j_call: TRBJ1-3
cdr3_length: 11
cdr3_nt: TGTGCCATCCGTTCTGGAAACACCATATATTTT
cdr3_aa: CAIRSGNTIYF

clone_size: -
d_call: TRBD2
v_call: TRBV5-1
j_call: TRBJ2-2
cdr3_length: 17
cdr3_nt: TGCGCCAGCAGCTGGGGACTAGCGGGAGGAGACACCGGGGAGCTGTTTTTT
cdr3_aa: CASSWGLAGGDTGELFF

clone_size: -
d_call: -
v_call: TRBV7-3
j_call: TRBJ2-7
cdr3_length: 14
cdr3_nt: TGTGCCAGCAGCTCGCAACTAGCAGGCTACGAGCAGTACTTC
cdr3_aa: CASSSQLAGYEQYF

clone_size: -
d_call: TRBD1
v_call: TRBV5-1
j_call: TRBJ1-3
cdr3_length: 14
cdr3_nt: TGCGCCAGCAGCTTACAGGGGGCTGGAAACACCATATATTTT
cdr3_aa: CASSLQGAGNTIYF

clone_size: -
d_call: TRBD2
v_call: TRBV25-1
j_call: TRBJ2-2
cdr3_length: 13
cdr3_nt: TGTGCCTCCTGGGGGGGGAACACCGGGGAGCTGTTTTTT
cdr3_aa: CASWGGNTGELFF

clone_size: -
d_call: -
v_call: TRBV6-2/TRBV6-3
j_call: TRBJ1-2
cdr3_length: 13
cdr3_nt: TGTGCCAGCAGTTCGAACCTACCATATGGCTACACCTTC
cdr3_aa: CASSSNLPYGYTF

clone_size: -
d_call: TRBD1
v_call: TRBV10-3
j_call: TRBJ1-1
cdr3_length: 12
cdr3_nt: TGTGCCATCACAGGGACAGGGGGTGAAGCTTTCTTT
cdr3_aa: CAITGTGGEAFF

clone_size: -
d_call: -
v_call: TRBV7-8
j_call: TRBJ1-2
cdr3_length: 16
cdr3_nt: TGTGCCAGCAGCTTAACCCCGGGACAAGGGGCCTATGGCTACACCTTC
cdr3_aa: CASSLTPGQGAYGYTF

clone_size: -
d_call: TRBD2
v_call: TRBV6-5
j_call: TRBJ2-1
cdr3_length: 15
cdr3_nt: TGTGCCAGCAGAACCGGGACTAGCCCCTACAATGAGCAGTTCTTC
cdr3_aa: CASRTGTSPYNEQFF

clone_size: -
d_call: -
v_call: TRBV12-5
j_call: TRBJ2-7
cdr3_length: 13
cdr3_nt: TGTGCTAGCGGTTGGGCGGGCTCCTACGAGCAGTACTTC
cdr3_aa: CASGWAGSYEQYF

clone_size: -
d_call: TRBD1
v_call: TRBV18
j_call: TRBJ1-1
cdr3_length: 13
cdr3_nt: TGTGCCAGCTCACCAGGGGGACAGCCTGAAGCTTTCTTT
cdr3_aa: CASSPGGQPEAFF

clone_size: -
d_call: TRBD1
v_call: TRBV9
j_call: TRBJ2-6
cdr3_length: 20
cdr3_nt: TGTGCCAGCAGCATACCGGGACAGGACGCTTCTGACTCTGGGGCCAACGTCCTGACTTTC
cdr3_aa: CASSIPGQDASDSGANVLTF

clone_size: -
d_call: -
v_call: TRBV7-9
j_call: TRBJ2-1
cdr3_length: 15
cdr3_nt: TGTGCCAGCAGCTTAGCGGGGGCGGCCTACAATGAGCAGTTCTTC
cdr3_aa: CASSLAGAAYNEQFF

clone_size: -
d_call: -
v_call: TRBV6-5
j_call: TRBJ2-7
cdr3_length: 11
cdr3_nt: TGTGCCAGCAGTTCAGCCTACGAGCAGTACTTC
cdr3_aa: CASSSAYEQYF

clone_size: -
d_call: -
v_call: TRBV7-2
j_call: TRBJ2-7
cdr3_length: 13
cdr3_nt: TGTGCCAGCAGCATCGAGCGGCAGGACGAGCAGTACTTC
cdr3_aa: CASSIERQDEQYF

clone_size: -
d_call: TRBD1
v_call: TRBV10-3
j_call: TRBJ1-6
cdr3_length: 18
cdr3_nt: TGTGCCATCAGCCGGGACAGGGGAGAGAGGGACTATAATTCACCCCTCCACTTT
cdr3_aa: CAISRDRGERDYNSPLHF

clone_size: -
d_call: TRBD2
v_call: TRBV5-1
j_call: TRBJ2-3
cdr3_length: 16
cdr3_nt: TGCGCCAGCAGCTTGGCGCGGGAGTCCCGCCCGGATACGCAGTATTTT
cdr3_aa: CASSLARESRPDTQYF

clone_size: -
d_call: TRBD2
v_call: TRBV5-6
j_call: TRBJ2-7
cdr3_length: 16
cdr3_nt: TGTGCCAGCAGCCTCCGCAGCGGGAGGCCAACCTACGAGCAGTACTTC
cdr3_aa: CASSLRSGRPTYEQYF

clone_size: -
d_call: -
v_call: TRBV9
j_call: TRBJ1-1
cdr3_length: 13
cdr3_nt: TGTGCCAGCAGCGTCGGTTGGAACACTGAAGCTTTCTTT
cdr3_aa: CASSVGWNTEAFF

clone_size: -
d_call: -
v_call: TRBV30
j_call: TRBJ2-7
cdr3_length: 13
cdr3_nt: TGTGCCTGGAGAGGGGCGGGGCGGGGCGAGCAGTACTTC
cdr3_aa: CAWRGAGRGEQYF

clone_size: few
d_call: TRBD2
v_call: TRBV2
j_call: TRBJ2-7
cdr3_length: 13
cdr3_nt: TGTGCCAGCAGTGGACTAGCGCCGTACGAGCAGTACTTC
cdr3_aa: CASSGLAPYEQYF

clone_size: -
d_call: -
v_call: TRBV5-5
j_call: TRBJ2-7
cdr3_length: 13
cdr3_nt: TGTGCCAGCAGCTCCTATGCCTCCTACGAGCAGTACTTC
cdr3_aa: CASSSYASYEQYF

clone_size: once
d_call: TRBD1
v_call: TRBV7-9
j_call: TRBJ1-6
cdr3_length: 15
cdr3_nt: TGTGCCAGCAGACCCCGACAGGGCGAGAATTCACCCCTCCACTTT
cdr3_aa: CASRPRQGENSPLHF